This paragraph reports one TCR beta chain. Measured with immunoSEQ multiplex PCR; TCRdb has only the in-frame clones, and not every one. This sample has about 20,000 clones, with approximately 87% found just once. Deletions cut 4 bases from V and 4 bases from J, with 17 bases between. This CDR3 comprises 16 residues. From germline, CDR1 is MGHRA and CDR2 YSYEKL. The sample originates from a study of OX40 agonist ivuxolimab in advanced cancers. About the research overall: Three individuals attained partial responses, comprising one hepatocellular carcinoma case and two cutaneous melanoma cases.

Material: CD4+ or CD8+ T cells sorted from blood, obtained in a trial of the OX40 agonist ivuxolimab. The receptor was isolated from an adult with an advanced solid tumor such as melanoma, head and neck, liver or kidney cancer. This chain joins TRBV4-1 and TRBJ1-5; D is unresolved. CDR3 in amino acids: CASSLGSGSINQPQHF. In DNA form, the CDR3 reads TGCGCCAGCAGCCTAGGGTCTGGGAGTATTAATCAGCCCCAGCATTTT.